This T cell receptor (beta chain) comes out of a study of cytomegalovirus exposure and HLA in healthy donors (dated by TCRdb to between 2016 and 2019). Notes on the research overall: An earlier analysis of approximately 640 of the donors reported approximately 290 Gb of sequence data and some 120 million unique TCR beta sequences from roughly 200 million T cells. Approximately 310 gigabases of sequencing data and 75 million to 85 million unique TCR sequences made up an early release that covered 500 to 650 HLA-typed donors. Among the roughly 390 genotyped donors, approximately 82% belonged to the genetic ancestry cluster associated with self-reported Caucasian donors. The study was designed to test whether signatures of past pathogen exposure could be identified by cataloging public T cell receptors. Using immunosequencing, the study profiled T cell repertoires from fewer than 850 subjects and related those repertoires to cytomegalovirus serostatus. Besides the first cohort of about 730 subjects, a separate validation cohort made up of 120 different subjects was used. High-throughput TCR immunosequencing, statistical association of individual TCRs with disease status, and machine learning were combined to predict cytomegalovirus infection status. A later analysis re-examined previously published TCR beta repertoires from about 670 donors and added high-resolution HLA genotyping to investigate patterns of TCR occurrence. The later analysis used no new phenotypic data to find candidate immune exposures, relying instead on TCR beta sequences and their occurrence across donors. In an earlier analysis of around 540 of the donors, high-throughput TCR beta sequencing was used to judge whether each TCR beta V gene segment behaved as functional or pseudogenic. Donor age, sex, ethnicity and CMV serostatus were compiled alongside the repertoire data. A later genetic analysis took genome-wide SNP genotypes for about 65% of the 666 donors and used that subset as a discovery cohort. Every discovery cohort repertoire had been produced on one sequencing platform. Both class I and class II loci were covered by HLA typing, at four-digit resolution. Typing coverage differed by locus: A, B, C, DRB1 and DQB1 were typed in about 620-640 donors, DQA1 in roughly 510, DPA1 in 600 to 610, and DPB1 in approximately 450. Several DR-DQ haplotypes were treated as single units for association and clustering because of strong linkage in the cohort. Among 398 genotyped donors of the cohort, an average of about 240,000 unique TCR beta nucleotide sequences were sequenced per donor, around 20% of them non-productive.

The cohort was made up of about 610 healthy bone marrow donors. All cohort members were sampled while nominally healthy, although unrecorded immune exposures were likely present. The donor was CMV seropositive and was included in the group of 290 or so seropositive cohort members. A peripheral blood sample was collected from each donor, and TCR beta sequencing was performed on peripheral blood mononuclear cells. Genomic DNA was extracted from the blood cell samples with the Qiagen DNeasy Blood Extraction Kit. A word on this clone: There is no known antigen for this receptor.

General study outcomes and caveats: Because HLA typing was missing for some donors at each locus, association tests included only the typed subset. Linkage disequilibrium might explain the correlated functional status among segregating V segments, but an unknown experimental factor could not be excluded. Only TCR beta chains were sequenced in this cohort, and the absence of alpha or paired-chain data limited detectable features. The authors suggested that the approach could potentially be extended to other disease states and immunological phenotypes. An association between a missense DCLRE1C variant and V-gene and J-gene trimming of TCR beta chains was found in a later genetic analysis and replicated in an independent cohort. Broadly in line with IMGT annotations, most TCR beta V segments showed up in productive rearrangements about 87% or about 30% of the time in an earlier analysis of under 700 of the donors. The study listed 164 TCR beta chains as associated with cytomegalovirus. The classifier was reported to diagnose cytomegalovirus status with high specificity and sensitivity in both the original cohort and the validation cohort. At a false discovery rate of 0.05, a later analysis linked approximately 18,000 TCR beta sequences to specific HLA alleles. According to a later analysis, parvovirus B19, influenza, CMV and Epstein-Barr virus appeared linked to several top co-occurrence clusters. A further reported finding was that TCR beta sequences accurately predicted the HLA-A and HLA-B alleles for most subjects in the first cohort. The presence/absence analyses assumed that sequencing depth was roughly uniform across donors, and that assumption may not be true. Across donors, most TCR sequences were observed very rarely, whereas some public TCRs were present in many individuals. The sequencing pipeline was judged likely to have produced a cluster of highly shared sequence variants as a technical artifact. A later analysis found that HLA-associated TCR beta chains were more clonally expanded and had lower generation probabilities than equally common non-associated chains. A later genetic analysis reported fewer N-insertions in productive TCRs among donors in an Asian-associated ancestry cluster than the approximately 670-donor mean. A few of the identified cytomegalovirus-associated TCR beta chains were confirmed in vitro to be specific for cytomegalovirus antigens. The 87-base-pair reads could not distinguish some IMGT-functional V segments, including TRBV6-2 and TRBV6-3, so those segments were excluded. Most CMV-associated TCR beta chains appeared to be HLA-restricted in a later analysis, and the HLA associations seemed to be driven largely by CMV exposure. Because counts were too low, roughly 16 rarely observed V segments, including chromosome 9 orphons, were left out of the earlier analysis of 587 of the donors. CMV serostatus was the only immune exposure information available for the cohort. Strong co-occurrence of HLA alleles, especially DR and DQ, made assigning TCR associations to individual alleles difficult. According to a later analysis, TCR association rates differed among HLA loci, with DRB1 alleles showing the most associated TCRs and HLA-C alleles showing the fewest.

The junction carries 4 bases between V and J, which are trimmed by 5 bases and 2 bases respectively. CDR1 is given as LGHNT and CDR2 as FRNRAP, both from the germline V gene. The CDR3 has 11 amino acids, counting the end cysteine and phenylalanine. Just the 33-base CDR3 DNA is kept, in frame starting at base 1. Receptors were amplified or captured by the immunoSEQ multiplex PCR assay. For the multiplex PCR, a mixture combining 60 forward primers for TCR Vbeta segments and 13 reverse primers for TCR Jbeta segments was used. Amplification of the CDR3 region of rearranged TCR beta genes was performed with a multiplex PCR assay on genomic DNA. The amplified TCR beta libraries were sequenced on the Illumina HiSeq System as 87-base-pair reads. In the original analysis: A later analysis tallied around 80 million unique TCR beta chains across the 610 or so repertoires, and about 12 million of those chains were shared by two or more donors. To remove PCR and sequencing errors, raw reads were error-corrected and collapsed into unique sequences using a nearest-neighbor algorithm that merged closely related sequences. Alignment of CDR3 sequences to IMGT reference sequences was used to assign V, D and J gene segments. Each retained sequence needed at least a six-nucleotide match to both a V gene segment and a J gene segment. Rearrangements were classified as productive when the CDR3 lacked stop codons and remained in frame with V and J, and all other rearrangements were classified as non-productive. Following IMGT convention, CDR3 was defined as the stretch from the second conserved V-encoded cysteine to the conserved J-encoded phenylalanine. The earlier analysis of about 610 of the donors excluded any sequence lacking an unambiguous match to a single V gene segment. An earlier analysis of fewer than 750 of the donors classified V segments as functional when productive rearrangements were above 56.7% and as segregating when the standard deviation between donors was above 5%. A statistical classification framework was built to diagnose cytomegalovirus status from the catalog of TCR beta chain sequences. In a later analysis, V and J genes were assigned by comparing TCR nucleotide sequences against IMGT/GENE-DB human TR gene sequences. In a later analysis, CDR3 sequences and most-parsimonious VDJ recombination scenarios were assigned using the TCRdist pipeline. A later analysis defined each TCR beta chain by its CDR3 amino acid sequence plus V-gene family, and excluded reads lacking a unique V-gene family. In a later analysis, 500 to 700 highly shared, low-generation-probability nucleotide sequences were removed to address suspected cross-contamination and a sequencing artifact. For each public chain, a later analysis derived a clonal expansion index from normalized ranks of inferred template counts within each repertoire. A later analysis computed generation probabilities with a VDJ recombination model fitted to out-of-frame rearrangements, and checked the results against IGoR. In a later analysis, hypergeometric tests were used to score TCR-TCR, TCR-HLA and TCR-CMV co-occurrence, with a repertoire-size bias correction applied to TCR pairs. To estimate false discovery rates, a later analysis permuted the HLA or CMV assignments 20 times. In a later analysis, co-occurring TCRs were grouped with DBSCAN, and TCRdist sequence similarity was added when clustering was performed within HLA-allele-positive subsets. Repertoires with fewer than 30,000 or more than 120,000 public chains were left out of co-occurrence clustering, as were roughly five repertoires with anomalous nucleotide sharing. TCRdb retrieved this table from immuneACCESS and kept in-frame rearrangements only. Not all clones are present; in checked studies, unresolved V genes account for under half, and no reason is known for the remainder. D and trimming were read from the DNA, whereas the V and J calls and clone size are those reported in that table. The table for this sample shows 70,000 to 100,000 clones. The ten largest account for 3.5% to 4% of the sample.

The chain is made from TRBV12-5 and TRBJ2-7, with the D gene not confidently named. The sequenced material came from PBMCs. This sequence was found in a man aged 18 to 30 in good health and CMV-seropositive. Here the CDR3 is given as CASGPTYEQYF. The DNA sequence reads TGTGCTAGTGGTCCAACCTACGAGCAGTACTTC.